The entry below gives a single T cell receptor (beta chain) sequence along with its context. The data were obtained in a study of long-term antiretroviral therapy in people with HIV. The CDR3 runs 15 residues. Unmatched junction bases numbered 5, after V lost 3 bases and J lost 1 base. Germline V CDR1 and CDR2: LNHDA, SQIVND (reference sequence). Researchers report immunoSEQ v3.0 was run at survey level. Generated by immunoSEQ multiplex PCR, the TCRdb table keeps only in-frame clones and is missing some. The sample carries around 21,000 clones, around 81% recorded once. This sequence joins TRBV19 and TRBJ2-7; TRBD2 matches at 8 bases. The source is a man aged 25-40 years with HIV. Material: unsorted PBMCs, obtained 1.5 years after starting antiretroviral therapy. CDR3 coding DNA: TGTGCCAGTAGTATGGGGACTAGTGGTTCCTACGAGCAGTACTTC. Amino acid sequence: CASSMGTSGSYEQYF.